This T cell receptor (beta chain) was profiled in a study of cytomegalovirus exposure and HLA in healthy donors. Study background: Of 398 genotyped donors, about 80% clustered with self-reported Caucasian donors. Notes on the study in general: The study reported that TCR beta sequences accurately predicted HLA-A and HLA-B alleles in most subjects.

The J segment lost 0 bases and the V segment lost 0 bases, leaving 5 bases of the junction unmatched. Per germline, CDR1 SGHDT and CDR2 YYEEEE. This CDR3 comprises 18 residues. Researchers ran the PCR with 60 Vbeta and 13 Jbeta primers. The method was immunoSEQ multiplex PCR; TCRdb's version includes in-frame clones alone and lacks a portion of them. Here the sample spans roughly 200,000 clones, 79% being singletons. A remark on this clone: Antigen specificity is unknown.

Material for sequencing was PBMCs. The chain is built from TRBV5-6 and TRBJ1-5; 11 positions agree with TRBD1. The sequence was obtained from a girl between 10 and 17 years old in good health and CMV-seropositive. The CDR3 is CASSLARDRGYSNQPQHF. The CDR3 region has the DNA TGTGCCAGCAGCTTGGCCCGGGACAGGGGGTATAGCAATCAGCCCCAGCATTTT.